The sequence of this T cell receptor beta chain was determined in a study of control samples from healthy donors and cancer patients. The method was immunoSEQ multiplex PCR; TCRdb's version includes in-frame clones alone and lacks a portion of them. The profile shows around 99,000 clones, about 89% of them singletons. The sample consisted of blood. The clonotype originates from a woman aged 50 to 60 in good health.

CDR3 nucleotides: TGTGCCAGCAGCGTACGGGGAGAGACCCAGTACTTC. Its translation: CASSVRGETQYF. V and J are TRBV9 and TRBJ2-5; a weak D match, TRBD2 (5 bases). Trimming left V 1 base short and J 4 bases short, with 5 bases between. The CDR3 covers 12 residues. Germline loops: CDR1 SGDLS, CDR2 YYNGEE.